Listed below are T cell receptor beta chains from one sample, sequenced in a study of T-cell reconstitution after alpha-beta-depleted transplantation in children. TCRdb reanalysed the PCR reads using MiXCR and keeps one entry per CDR3 protein. This table holds about 470,000 distinct CDR3 sequences, over 40% found once. This sample comprised PBMCs, obtained before TCRalphabeta/CD19-depleted stem cell transplant. Receptor source: a girl aged 2 to 10 with aplastic anemia, due to receive a stem cell transplant. CDR3s include the opening cysteine and the closing phenylalanine or tryptophan. The D gene is left open where the match is weak. Size is omitted from some rows. Given values are once, few, many or a class for expanded clones.

CDR3 protein: CSAREFGGPPYEQYF
CDR3 DNA: TGCAGTGCTAGAGAGTTTGGGGGGCCTCCCTACGAGCAGTACTTC
V gene: TRBV20-1
D gene: .
J gene: TRBJ2-7
clone size: .

CDR3 protein: CASSSTGVTNEKLFF
CDR3 DNA: TGTGCCAGCAGCTCGACAGGGGTAACTAATGAAAAACTGTTTTTT
V gene: TRBV7-9
D gene: TRBD1
J gene: TRBJ1-4
clone size: few

CDR3 protein: CATVPGSNEQFF
CDR3 DNA: TGTGCCACCGTTCCAGGGTCCAATGAGCAGTTCTTC
V gene: TRBV12-3/TRBV12-4
D gene: .
J gene: TRBJ2-1
clone size: .

CDR3 protein: CATSRSGGSSSYEQYF
CDR3 DNA: TGTGCCACCAGCAGGAGCGGGGGGTCATCATCCTACGAGCAGTACTTC
V gene: TRBV15
D gene: TRBD2
J gene: TRBJ2-7
clone size: .

CDR3 protein: CSAPSSGRGDTQYF
CDR3 DNA: TGCAGTGCTCCATCTAGCGGGAGAGGAGATACGCAGTATTTT
V gene: TRBV20-1
D gene: TRBD2
J gene: TRBJ2-3
clone size: .

CDR3 protein: CSASGGLDEQFF
CDR3 DNA: TGCAGTGCTAGCGGGGGGTTAGATGAGCAGTTCTTC
V gene: TRBV20-1
D gene: TRBD2
J gene: TRBJ2-1
clone size: .

CDR3 protein: CASSIAATLNTEAFF
CDR3 DNA: TGTGCCAGTAGTATAGCTGCGACTCTGAACACTGAAGCTTTCTTT
V gene: TRBV19
D gene: .
J gene: TRBJ1-1
clone size: .

CDR3 protein: CASSDSPTSNYGYTF
CDR3 DNA: TGTGCCAGCAGTGACTCTCCCACTTCTAACTATGGCTACACCTTC
V gene: TRBV6-4
D gene: .
J gene: TRBJ1-2
clone size: .

CDR3 protein: CASSDGVVNTDTQYF
CDR3 DNA: TGCGCCAGCAGCGACGGGGTAGTCAACACAGATACGCAGTATTTT
V gene: TRBV5-1
D gene: .
J gene: TRBJ2-3
clone size: .

CDR3 protein: CASSLYFPETQYF
CDR3 DNA: TGCGCCAGCAGCCTTTATTTTCCAGAGACCCAGTACTTC
V gene: TRBV4-1
D gene: .
J gene: TRBJ2-5
clone size: many

CDR3 protein: CASTVGRGLVGETQYF
CDR3 DNA: TGTGCCAGCACCGTGGGCAGGGGGCTAGTGGGAGAGACCCAGTACTTC
V gene: TRBV9
D gene: TRBD1
J gene: TRBJ2-5
clone size: .

CDR3 protein: CSVGPTGSVGTDTQYF
CDR3 DNA: TGCAGCGTGGGCCCCACGGGAAGCGTGGGCACAGATACGCAGTATTTT
V gene: TRBV29-1
D gene: .
J gene: TRBJ2-3
clone size: once

CDR3 protein: CASRGYAYEQYF
CDR3 DNA: TGTGCCAGCAGGGGATATGCCTACGAGCAGTACTTC
V gene: TRBV28
D gene: .
J gene: TRBJ2-7
clone size: .

CDR3 protein: CASSPLAGGYEQYF
CDR3 DNA: TGTGCCAGCAGCCCTCTAGCGGGAGGATACGAGCAGTACTTC
V gene: TRBV9
D gene: TRBD2
J gene: TRBJ2-7
clone size: many

CDR3 protein: CASSLRLAGETQYF
CDR3 DNA: TGTGCCAGCAGTTTGCGGCTAGCTGGTGAGACCCAGTACTTC
V gene: TRBV28
D gene: .
J gene: TRBJ2-5
clone size: many

CDR3 protein: CASSQPQETQYF
CDR3 DNA: TGCGCCAGCAGCCAACCCCAAGAGACCCAGTACTTC
V gene: TRBV4-1
D gene: .
J gene: TRBJ2-5
clone size: few

CDR3 protein: CASSRRDQGTPYNEQFF
CDR3 DNA: TGCGCCAGCAGCAGGCGGGACCAAGGGACTCCCTACAATGAGCAGTTCTTC
V gene: TRBV5-1
D gene: .
J gene: TRBJ2-1
clone size: .

CDR3 protein: CASSNPGQGTGELFF
CDR3 DNA: TGTGCCAGCAGTAACCCGGGACAGGGAACCGGGGAGCTGTTTTTT
V gene: TRBV28
D gene: TRBD1
J gene: TRBJ2-2
clone size: once

CDR3 protein: CASSGQMADTQYF
CDR3 DNA: TGTGCCAGCTCTGGACAGATGGCAGATACGCAGTATTTT
V gene: TRBV2
D gene: .
J gene: TRBJ2-3
clone size: few

CDR3 protein: CASSPGDGSYEQYF
CDR3 DNA: TGCGCCAGCAGCCCCGGGGACGGATCCTACGAGCAGTACTTC
V gene: TRBV5-1
D gene: .
J gene: TRBJ2-7
clone size: .

CDR3 protein: CASALNPLETQYF
CDR3 DNA: TGTGCTAGTGCCCTGAACCCCCTGGAGACCCAGTACTTC
V gene: TRBV12-5
D gene: .
J gene: TRBJ2-5
clone size: .

CDR3 protein: CTHWGGGYNEQFF
CDR3 DNA: TGCACCCACTGGGGCGGGGGGTACAATGAGCAGTTCTTC
V gene: TRBV20-1
D gene: TRBD2
J gene: TRBJ2-1
clone size: .

CDR3 protein: CASSARTSNYEQYF
CDR3 DNA: TGTGCCAGCAGCGCCAGGACTAGCAATTACGAGCAGTACTTC
V gene: TRBV7-8
D gene: TRBD2
J gene: TRBJ2-7
clone size: .

CDR3 protein: CASSPIGSVGGTGELFF
CDR3 DNA: TGTGCCAGCAGCCCCATCGGCAGCGTAGGGGGCACCGGGGAGCTGTTTTTT
V gene: TRBV7-2
D gene: .
J gene: TRBJ2-2
clone size: .